Following are 32 T cell receptor beta chains from one sample sequenced in a study of beta chain features in type 1 diabetes. What these receptors recognize is not known. Reverse transcribing all isolated RNA meant expressed TCRB transcripts were sequenced. The method was immunoSEQ multiplex PCR; TCRdb's version includes in-frame clones alone and lacks a portion of them. In the table there are more than 550,000 clones, 11% to 15% of which are singletons. Overall study results and limits: Within each of all four CD4+ subsets, Type 1 diabetes patients had TCRB CDR3s that were moderately but significantly shorter.

Source material: naive CD4+ T cells from blood. These TCRs come from a man aged 18 to 29 with type 1 diabetes.

The J gene is TRBJ2-3, the V gene TRBV6-6, with a weak D call TRBD1 (6 bases). Germline CDR1 and CDR2: MNHNY and SVGAGI (reference sequence). The germline V and J ends were trimmed by 6 bases and 0 bases, with 13 bases remaining between them. The CDR3 spans 15 residues. The chain's CDR3 is CASSLGHVSTDTQYF. The DNA of the CDR3 is TGTGCCAGCAGCTTGGGACACGTCAGCACAGATACGCAGTATTTT.

This clone has more than one count but fewer than ten. This rearrangement joins TRBV6-5 to TRBJ2-7, with 10 bases aligning to TRBD2. V trimming: 6 bases; J trimming: 4 bases; junction bases outside the gene matches: 6. Per the germline V gene, CDR1 is MNHEY and CDR2 is SVGAGI. The CDR3 runs 14 residues. For the CDR3, the DNA is TGTGCCAGCAGCCCTAGCGGGAGTTCATACGAGCAGTACTTC. Protein product: CASSPSGSSYEQYF.

This clone was counted between two and nine times. The rearrangement joins TRBV18 to TRBJ2-2; D ambiguous. This CDR3 spans 15 amino acids. CDR1 is KGHSH and CDR2 is LQKENI in the germline V gene. V was trimmed by 1 base and J by 0 bases, leaving 6 bases between them. The CDR3 spells CASSPLESNTGELFF. CDR3 sequence (DNA): TGTGCCAGCTCACCACTAGAGTCGAACACCGGGGAGCTGTTTTTT. The full variable domain, rest sourced from reference TRBV18 and TRBJ2-2, is NAGVMQNPRHLVRRRGQEARLRCSPMKGHSHVYWYRQLPEEGLKFMVYLQKENIIDESGMPKERFSAEFPKEGPSILRIQQVVRGDSAAYFCASSPLESNTGELFFGEGSRLTVL.

This clone was observed a handful of times. CDR3 amino acids: CASSIGPQTVDEQFF. The CDR3 DNA sequence: TGTGCCAGTAGTATAGGTCCCCAGACGGTGGATGAGCAGTTCTTC. The chain couples TRBV19 to TRBJ2-1; D gene unclear. V lost 1 base and J lost 8, with 15 bases in between. CDR1 and CDR2 (germline): LNHDA, SQIVND (reference sequence). The CDR3 has 15 amino acids.

This clone has a handful of counts. V and J are TRBV2 and TRBJ2-1; D not resolved. V was clipped by 0 bases and J by 0 bases, with 6 bases between them. The CDR3 covers 15 residues. CDR1 is SNHLY and CDR2 is FYNNEI in the germline V gene. CDR3 residues: CASSEAEYSYNEQFF. For the CDR3, the DNA is TGTGCCAGCAGTGAAGCTGAATACTCCTACAATGAGCAGTTCTTC.

This clone appeared a few times. The chain combines TRBV6-4 with TRBJ1-5; 7 bases agree with TRBD1. V dropped 2 bases and J dropped 4; count of bases not matched to a gene: 11. CDR3 size: 17 residues. CDR1 is MRHNA, CDR2 SNTAGT, per germline. CDR3 DNA sequence: TGTGCCAGCAGTGACCGACAGGGTAAAAAACGGAATCAGCCCCAGCATTTT. As protein: CASSDRQGKKRNQPQHF.

This chain connects TRBV9 to TRBJ1-6; 8 bases match TRBD1. V lost 2 bases to trimming and J lost 9 bases; unmatched junction nucleotides: 4. The germline gives CDR1 SGDLS, CDR2 YYNGEE. The CDR3 totals 14 residues. DNA of the CDR3: TGTGCCAGCAGCGTGGGACAGGAGGCTTCACCCCTCCACTTT. It specifies CASSVGQEASPLHF.

This clone appeared a few times. The V call is TRBV7-2, the J call TRBJ2-1; D unresolved. The germline V gene has CDR1 SGHTA and CDR2 FQGNSA. This CDR3 is built from 14 residues. V dropped 2 bases and J dropped 6 bases, with 11 bases sitting between them. The chain's CDR3 is CASSLNLEPNEQFF. CDR3 DNA sequence: TGTGCCAGCAGCTTAAACCTAGAGCCCAATGAGCAGTTCTTC.

This clone occurred a few times. The gene calls are TRBV7-9 and TRBJ2-3; 8 bases map to TRBD1. CDR1 is SEHNR and CDR2 is FQNEAQ in the germline V gene (reference sequence). V trimming: 5 bases; J trimming: 1 base; junction bases outside the gene matches: 8. The CDR3 has 16 amino acids. The CDR3, as DNA: TGTGCCAGCAGCCCGAGTAGGGGACAGGGCACAGATACGCAGTATTTT. Translating it yields CASSPSRGQGTDTQYF.

This chain links TRBV30 with TRBJ2-7; no firm D call. Trimming removed 0 bases from V and 3 bases from J, with 12 bases in between. CDR1 is GTSNPN and CDR2 is SVGIG in the germline V gene (reference sequence). This CDR3 contains 14 residues. The CDR3 sequence: CAWSVGWQLYEQYF. CDR3 DNA sequence: TGTGCCTGGAGTGTGGGATGGCAGCTCTACGAGCAGTACTTC.

This clone has only a few counts. The rearrangement links TRBV7-2 to TRBJ2-3, with TRBD2 identical over 7 bases. The CDR3 runs 16 residues. Germline-derived CDR1 and CDR2 are SGHTA and FQGNSA. The ends lost 5 bases at V and 4 bases at J; junction bases unmatched: 12. For the CDR3, the DNA is TGTGCCAGCAGCCCGAGGGGCGGGAGTGCGGCAGATACGCAGTATTTT. Residues: CASSPRGGSAADTQYF.

This sequence joins TRBV7-2 and TRBJ2-3, with 10 bases lining up with TRBD2. The V gene's germline CDR1 is SGHTA and CDR2 FQGNSA. The V segment lost 3 bases and the J segment 5 bases; nucleotides outside the gene matches: 2. The CDR3 contains 14 residues. The CDR3: CASSLSGGVDTQYF. CDR3 in DNA: TGTGCCAGCAGCTTGAGCGGGGGGGTAGATACGCAGTATTTT.

V and J are TRBV11-2 and TRBJ2-1; D possibly uses TRBD1 or TRBD2 (5 bases each). There are 17 residues in the CDR3. From germline, CDR1 is SGHAT and CDR2 FQNNGV. Trimming took off 2 bases at V and 6 bases at J, with 20 bases between the two ends. CDR3 in amino acids: CASSLWGTGLSGNEQFF. DNA of the CDR3: TGTGCCAGCAGCTTATGGGGGACGGGCCTTTCGGGCAATGAGCAGTTCTTC.

This clone has a handful of counts. The rearrangement joins TRBV2 to TRBJ1-2; possibly TRBD1 for D (5 bases). The CDR3 runs 12 residues. From germline, CDR1 is SNHLY and CDR2 FYNNEI. V was trimmed by 1 base and J by 8 bases, leaving 8 bases between them. For the CDR3, the DNA is TGTGCCAGCAGTGAAGTGGGGCTCGGCTACACCTTC. Protein sequence: CASSEVGLGYTF.

The rearrangement links TRBV5-1 to TRBJ2-7; TRBD2 aligns across 11 bases. Germline CDR1 and CDR2: SGHRS and YFSETQ. V shed 3 bases, J shed 3 bases, and the junction held 5 bases outside the gene matches. The CDR3 loop spans 15 amino acids. The CDR3 DNA sequence: TGCGCCAGCAGCTCCGGGACTAGCGGCTTCTACGAGCAGTACTTC. It is translated as CASSSGTSGFYEQYF.

V is TRBV23-1 and J is TRBJ2-3; TRBD2 might be the D (5 bases). TRBV23-1 is an open reading frame, and its role is uncertain. This CDR3 has 15 amino acids. Trimming left V 6 bases short and J 8 bases short, with 21 bases between. CDR3 in amino acids: CASRPQKHGGGTQYF. In nucleotides, the CDR3 is TGCGCCAGCAGACCCCAAAAGCACGGAGGTGGTACGCAGTATTTT.

The J gene is TRBJ2-2, the V gene TRBV7-8; D may be TRBD1 (6 bases). Trimming removed 8 bases from V and 0 bases from J, with 16 bases in between. CDR3 size: 16 residues. The germline gives CDR1 SGHVS, CDR2 FQNEAQ. The CDR3 coding sequence is TGTGCCAGCGTCCCCCGAAGGACAGCGAACACCGGGGAGCTGTTTTTT. Amino acids: CASVPRRTANTGELFF.

The chain employs TRBV15 and TRBJ1-2; D is ambiguous. Trimming shortened V by 1 base and J by 10 bases, and 10 bases separated the two germline ends. Germline-derived CDR1 and CDR2 are LNHNV and YYDKDF (reference sequence). The length of the CDR3 is 12 residues. The chain's CDR3 is CATSRADGDYTF. The DNA of the CDR3 is TGTGCCACCAGCAGAGCCGACGGCGACTACACCTTC.

The rearrangement links TRBV5-1 to TRBJ2-1; 7 nucleotides match TRBD2. The CDR3 totals 16 residues. Germline V gene lookup returns CDR1 SGHRS and CDR2 YFSETQ. The ends lost 5 bases at V and 3 bases at J; junction bases unmatched: 11. The CDR3 reads CASRSLPSGNYNEQFF. CDR3 in DNA: TGCGCCAGCAGGAGCCTGCCTAGCGGAAACTACAATGAGCAGTTCTTC.

The chain combines TRBV7-9 with TRBJ2-5; D is possibly TRBD2 (5 bases). Germline CDR1 is SEHNR and CDR2 is FQNEAQ (reference sequence). Trimming shortened V by 2 bases and J by 5 bases, and 9 bases separated the two germline ends. The CDR3 has 13 amino acids. In DNA form, the CDR3 reads TGTGCCAGCAGCTTACCGGGCGGGGAGACCCAGTACTTC. Its translation is CASSLPGGETQYF.

A few counts support this clone. The DNA of the CDR3 is TGCGCCAGCAGCTTGGATGGGGGGCTTACTGAAGCTTTCTTT. It yields the protein CASSLDGGLTEAFF. V usage is TRBV5-1 and J usage is TRBJ1-1; D may be TRBD1 (6 bases). The V end was cut by 0 bases, the J end by 5 bases, with 11 bases between. CDR3 size: 14 residues. Germline V gene sequence: CDR1 SGHRS, CDR2 YFSETQ.

This clone turned up a few times. This chain joins TRBV5-6 and TRBJ2-2; 8 positions agree with TRBD1. Losses at the gene ends were 2 bases for V and 6 bases for J; bases not matched to a gene: 12. This CDR3 is built from 17 residues. CDR1 is SGHDT and CDR2 is YYEEEE in the germline V gene. The CDR3: CASSFLQGALGPGELFF. CDR3 nucleotides: TGTGCCAGCAGCTTCCTTCAGGGGGCCTTAGGTCCCGGGGAGCTGTTTTTT. The variable domain in full, with the rest retrieved from reference TRBV5-6 and TRBJ2-2, is DAGVTQSPTHLIKTRGQQVTLRCSPKSGHDTVSWYQQALGQGPQFIFQYYEEEERQRGNFPDRFSGHQFPNYSSELNVNALLLGDSALYLCASSFLQGALGPGELFFGEGSRLTVL.

This clone was observed a few times. The chain is built from TRBV6-5 and TRBJ2-1; a weak D match, TRBD1 (6 bases). CDR1 and CDR2 from the germline V gene are MNHEY and SVGAGI. Trimming left V 2 bases short and J 8 bases short, with 16 bases between. The CDR3 length is 15 residues. The CDR3 spells CASSYRVGRGDEQFF. CDR3 coding DNA: TGTGCCAGCAGTTACCGGGTCGGCAGGGGCGATGAGCAGTTCTTC.

This clone appeared a few times. The chain has TRBV29-1 and TRBJ1-2, with 10 bases identical to TRBD1. V was pared by 5 bases and J by 2 bases, with 8 bases of the junction left unmatched. The CDR3 length is 15 residues. Germline V CDR1 and CDR2: SQVTM, ANQGSEA. This CDR3 is CSVRGTGEGNYGYTF. DNA of the CDR3: TGCAGCGTTAGAGGGACAGGGGAAGGGAACTATGGCTACACCTTC.

In its sample, this clone was seen a few times. The chain combines TRBV11-2 with TRBJ2-7; weak D call: TRBD1 (5 bases). Looked up from germline, CDR1 is SGHAT and CDR2 is FQNNGV. CDR3 length: 14 residues. Trimming removed 6 bases at V and 0 bases at J, with 12 bases between. The CDR3 spells CASRRGHSSYEQYF. In DNA form, the CDR3 reads TGTGCCAGCAGAAGAGGACACAGCTCCTACGAGCAGTACTTC.

The chain employs TRBV19 and TRBJ1-6; D is possibly TRBD1 (6 bases). Germline CDR1 LNHDA, CDR2 SQIVND (reference sequence). This CDR3 has 15 residues. V lost 5 bases and J lost 8, with 16 bases in between. CDR3 sequence reads: CASSPSRTADSPLHF. DNA for the CDR3: TGTGCCAGTAGTCCCTCTAGGACAGCAGATTCACCCCTCCACTTT.

The rearrangement joins TRBV18 to TRBJ2-1, with 8 bases fitting TRBD1. V dropped 3 bases and J dropped 0; count of bases not matched to a gene: 7. The CDR3 is made up of 17 amino acids. Germline assignment: CDR1 KGHSH and CDR2 LQKENI. CDR3 region: CASSPTDRGTSYNEQFF. The CDR3 DNA reads as TGTGCCAGCTCACCTACCGACAGGGGAACCTCCTACAATGAGCAGTTCTTC.

The genes are TRBV19 and TRBJ1-1; no reliable D call. This CDR3 has 14 amino acids. Germline V gene sequence: CDR1 LNHDA, CDR2 SQIVND (reference sequence). V was cut by 3 bases and J by 5 bases, with 13 bases left in between. The CDR3 region is CASSMGSRGTEAFF. CDR3 DNA: TGTGCCAGTAGTATGGGCAGTCGAGGGACTGAAGCTTTCTTT.

V is TRBV11-2 and J is TRBJ2-2, with D possibly TRBD1 on 6 matching bases. V lost 2 bases and J lost 4, with 11 bases in between. CDR1 and CDR2 from the germline V gene are SGHAT and FQNNGV. The length of the CDR3 is 15 residues. CDR3 sequence: CASSLLGTSTGELFF. In nucleotides, the CDR3 is TGTGCCAGCAGCTTACTAGGGACATCCACCGGGGAGCTGTTTTTT.

A few counts support this clone. This chain connects TRBV5-1 to TRBJ2-1; 11 nucleotides line up with TRBD2. Germline CDR1 reads SGHRS; CDR2 reads YFSETQ. This CDR3 contains 16 residues. V was clipped by 2 bases and J by 7 bases; unmatched bases: 8. As DNA, the CDR3 is TGCGCCAGCAGCTTACCGGGACTAGCGGCTAAAAATGAGCAGTTCTTC. It specifies CASSLPGLAAKNEQFF.

This rearrangement joins TRBV9 to TRBJ2-3; TRBD2 aligns across 11 bases. Germline V gene sequence: CDR1 SGDLS, CDR2 YYNGEE. The CDR3 consists of 15 residues. The V segment lost 4 bases and the J segment 3 bases; nucleotides outside the gene matches: 4. The CDR3 nucleotides are TGTGCCAGCAGCATAGCGGGAGGGCCAACAGATACGCAGTATTTT. Residues: CASSIAGGPTDTQYF.

The sample holds a few counts of this clone. The chain has TRBV14 and TRBJ2-1; no firm D call. V lost 0 bases, J lost 7 bases, and 16 bases lay in between. The CDR3 spans 16 residues. Germline lookup yields CDR1 SGHDN and CDR2 FVKESK. CDR3: CASSQDMKRVGNEQFF. CDR3 sequence (DNA): TGTGCCAGCAGCCAAGATATGAAGAGAGTGGGGAATGAGCAGTTCTTC.